The table lists the clone carrying this T cell receptor beta chain with many counts. Its antigen is not identified. Trimming removed 6 bases from V and 15 bases from J; junction bases left unmatched: 10. The CDR3 loop spans 12 amino acids. Germline CDR1 is SEHNR and CDR2 is FQNEAQ (reference sequence). The sample belongs to a study of early T cells in non-severe SARS-CoV-2 infection. Study at large: From unsorted whole blood, bulk RNA was sequenced, and the chains remained unpaired.

Attached unique molecular identifiers marked individual cDNA molecules. TCRdb used MiXCR to reprocess the 5' RACE reads, holding one entry per CDR3 protein. This table has around 50,000 distinct CDR3 sequences, roughly 6.5% appearing once. Study conclusions and caveats: VDJdb matching favored anti-spike CD8 responses, missing private and CD4 specificities.

The sequence derives from an adult who was a healthcare worker with PCR-confirmed SARS-CoV-2 infection or an uninfected control (not recorded which). The chain has TRBV7-9 and TRBJ2-1, with 8 bases aligning to TRBD1. Input material: whole blood. CDR3 nucleotides: TGTGCCAGCAGTACGCCGGGACAGGAAGGGTTCTTC. It yields the protein CASSTPGQEGFF.